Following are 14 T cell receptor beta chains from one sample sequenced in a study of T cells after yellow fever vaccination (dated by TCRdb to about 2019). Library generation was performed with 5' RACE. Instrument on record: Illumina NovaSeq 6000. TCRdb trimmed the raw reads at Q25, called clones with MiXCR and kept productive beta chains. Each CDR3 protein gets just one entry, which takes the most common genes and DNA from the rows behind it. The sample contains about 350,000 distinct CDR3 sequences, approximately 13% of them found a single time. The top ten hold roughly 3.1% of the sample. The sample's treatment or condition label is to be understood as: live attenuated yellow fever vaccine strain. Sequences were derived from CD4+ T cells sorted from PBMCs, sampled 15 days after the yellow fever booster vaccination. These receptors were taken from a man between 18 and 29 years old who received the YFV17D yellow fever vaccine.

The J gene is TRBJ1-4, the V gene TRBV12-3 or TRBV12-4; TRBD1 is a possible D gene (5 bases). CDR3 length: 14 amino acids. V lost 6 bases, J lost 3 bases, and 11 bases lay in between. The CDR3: CASRRQSPNEKLFF. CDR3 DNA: TGTGCCAGCAGGCGACAGAGCCCTAATGAAAAACTGTTTTTT.

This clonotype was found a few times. CDR3 region: CANKGFTYNEQFF. In DNA form, the CDR3 reads TGCGCCAACAAAGGTTTCACCTACAATGAGCAGTTCTTC. This chain joins TRBV4-3 and TRBJ2-1; no clear D. CDR3 length: 13 residues. Trimming removed 10 bases at V and 2 bases at J, with 12 bases between. CDR1 is LGHNA, CDR2 YSLEER, per germline.

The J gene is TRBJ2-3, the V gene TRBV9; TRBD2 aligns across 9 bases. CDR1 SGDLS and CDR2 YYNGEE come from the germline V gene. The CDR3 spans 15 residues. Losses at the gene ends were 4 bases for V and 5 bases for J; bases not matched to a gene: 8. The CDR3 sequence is CASSSRLAAGDTQYF. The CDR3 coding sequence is TGTGCCAGCAGCTCCCGACTAGCGGCTGGAGATACGCAGTATTTT.

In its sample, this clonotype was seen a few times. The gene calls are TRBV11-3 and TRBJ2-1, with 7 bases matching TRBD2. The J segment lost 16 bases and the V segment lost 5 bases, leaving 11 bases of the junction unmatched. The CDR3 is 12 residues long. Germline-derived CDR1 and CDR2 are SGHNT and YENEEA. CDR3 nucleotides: TGTGCCAGCAGCCCAGTGGGGGGGACCCCCTTCTTC. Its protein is CASSPVGGTPFF.

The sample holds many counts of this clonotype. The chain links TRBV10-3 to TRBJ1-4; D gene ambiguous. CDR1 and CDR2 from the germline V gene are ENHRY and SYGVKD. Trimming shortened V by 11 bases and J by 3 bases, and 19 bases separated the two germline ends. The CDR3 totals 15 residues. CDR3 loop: CAAGNSLRSNEKLFF. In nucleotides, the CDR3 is TGTGCCGCTGGGAACAGCCTACGATCTAATGAAAAACTGTTTTTT.

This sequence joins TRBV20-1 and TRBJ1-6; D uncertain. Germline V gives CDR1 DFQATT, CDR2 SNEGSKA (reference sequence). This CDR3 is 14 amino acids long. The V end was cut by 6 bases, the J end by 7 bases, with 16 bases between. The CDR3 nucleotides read TGCAGTGCCTCGTCGAACAGAAGAAATTCACCCCTCCACTTT. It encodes CSASSNRRNSPLHF.

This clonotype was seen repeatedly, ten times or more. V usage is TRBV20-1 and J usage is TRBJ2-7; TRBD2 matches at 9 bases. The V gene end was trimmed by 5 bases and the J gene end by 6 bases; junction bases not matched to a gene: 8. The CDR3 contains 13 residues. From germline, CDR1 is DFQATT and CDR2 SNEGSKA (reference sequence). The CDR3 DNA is TGCAGTGCTGGTCGCGGGGGGGCAGGCGAGCAGTACTTC. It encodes CSAGRGGAGEQYF.

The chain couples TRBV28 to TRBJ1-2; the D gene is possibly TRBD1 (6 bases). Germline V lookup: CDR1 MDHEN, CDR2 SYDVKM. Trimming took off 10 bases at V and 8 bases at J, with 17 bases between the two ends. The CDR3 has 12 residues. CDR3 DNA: TGTGCCACCCCCAGGGAGGGGGAGGGCTACACCTTC. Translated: CATPREGEGYTF.

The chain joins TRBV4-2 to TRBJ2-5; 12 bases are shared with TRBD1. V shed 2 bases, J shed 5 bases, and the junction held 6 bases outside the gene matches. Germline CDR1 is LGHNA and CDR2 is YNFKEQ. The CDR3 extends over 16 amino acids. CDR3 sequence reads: CASSQTGTGGRETQYF. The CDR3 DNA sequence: TGTGCCAGCAGCCAAACCGGGACAGGGGGCAGGGAGACCCAGTACTTC.

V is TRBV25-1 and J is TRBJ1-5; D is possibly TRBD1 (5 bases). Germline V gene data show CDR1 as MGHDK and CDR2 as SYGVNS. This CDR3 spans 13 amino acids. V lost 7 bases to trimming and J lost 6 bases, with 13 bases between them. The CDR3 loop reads CASNSGTGQPQHF. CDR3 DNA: TGTGCCAGCAATTCAGGGACGGGTCAGCCCCAGCATTTT.

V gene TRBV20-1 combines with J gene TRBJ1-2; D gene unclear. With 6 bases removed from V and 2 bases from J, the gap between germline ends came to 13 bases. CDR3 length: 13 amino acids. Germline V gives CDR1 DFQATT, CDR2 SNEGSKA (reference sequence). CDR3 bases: TGCAGTGCCTCGGCGGCCTCCAACTATGGCTACACCTTC. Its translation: CSASAASNYGYTF.

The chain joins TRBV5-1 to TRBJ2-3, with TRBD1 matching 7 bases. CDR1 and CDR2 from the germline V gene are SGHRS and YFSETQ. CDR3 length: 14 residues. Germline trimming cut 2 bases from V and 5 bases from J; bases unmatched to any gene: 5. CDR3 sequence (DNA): TGCGCCAGCAGCTTATCCCGGGACAGAGATACGCAGTATTTT. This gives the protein CASSLSRDRDTQYF. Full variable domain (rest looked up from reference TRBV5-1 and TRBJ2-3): KAGVTQTPRYLIKTRGQQVTLSCSPISGHRSVSWYQQTPGQGLQFLFEYFSETQRNKGNFPGRFSGRQFSNSRSEMNVSTLELGDSALYLCASSLSRDRDTQYFGPGTRLTVL.

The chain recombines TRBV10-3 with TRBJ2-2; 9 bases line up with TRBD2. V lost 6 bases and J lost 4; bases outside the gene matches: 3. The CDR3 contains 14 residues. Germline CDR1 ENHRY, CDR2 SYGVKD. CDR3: CAIRTSGTTGELFF. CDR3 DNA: TGTGCCATCAGGACTAGCGGAACCACCGGGGAGCTGTTTTTT.

The CDR3 nucleotides read TGTGCCAGCAGGCTACAGGGGGCGGACGAGCAGTACTTC. Encoded protein: CASRLQGADEQYF. This chain links TRBV6-2 or TRBV6-3 with TRBJ2-7; 9 bases fit TRBD1. This CDR3 has 13 amino acids. V was pared by 6 bases and J by 5 bases, with 5 bases of the junction left unmatched. The germline CDR1 and CDR2 sequences are MNHEY and SVGEGT.